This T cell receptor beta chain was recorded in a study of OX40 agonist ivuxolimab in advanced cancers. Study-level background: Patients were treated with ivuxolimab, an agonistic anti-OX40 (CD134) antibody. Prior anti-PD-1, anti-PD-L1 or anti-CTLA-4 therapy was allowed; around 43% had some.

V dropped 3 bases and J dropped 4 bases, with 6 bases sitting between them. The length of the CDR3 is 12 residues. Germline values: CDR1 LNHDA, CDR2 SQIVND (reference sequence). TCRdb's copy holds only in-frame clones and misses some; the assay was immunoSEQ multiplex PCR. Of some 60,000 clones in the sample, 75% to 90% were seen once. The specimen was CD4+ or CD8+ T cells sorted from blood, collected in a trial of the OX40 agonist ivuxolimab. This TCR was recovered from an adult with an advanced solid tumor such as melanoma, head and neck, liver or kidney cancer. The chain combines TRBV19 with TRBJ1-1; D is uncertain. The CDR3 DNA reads TGTGCCAGTAGTATTCGGGGCACTGAAGCTTTCTTT. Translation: CASSIRGTEAFF.